The next 13 T cell receptor beta chains were all read from a single sample in a study of response to subunit inactivated influenza vaccine (dated 2018 in TCRdb). The method behind the library was RT-PCR. These reads were obtained on an Illumina HiSeq 2500. TCRdb took the public reads, trimmed them with fastp at Q25, ran MiXCR for clone calling and kept in-frame beta chains. CDR3 protein duplicates are merged, each entry listing the most common genes and DNA. The sample records 650,000 or so distinct CDR3 sequences, roughly 15% of which are singletons. In total, the top ten clones hold 6% to 9.5% of the sample. The sample consisted of PBMCs from blood, taken less than 15 days before vaccination. These receptors were obtained from a man aged 45-65 years who received an inactivated influenza vaccine. Donor details come from another sample of the same person, matched by shared clones.

In regard to this clonotype: A clone one base away is much larger, so this may be a read error. The rearrangement joins TRBV24-1 to TRBJ2-5; D gene uncertain. The CDR3 length is 14 residues. Deletions cut 4 bases from V and 2 bases from J, with 10 bases between. Germline V gene data show CDR1 as KGHDR and CDR2 as SFDVKD. In DNA, the CDR3 is TGTGCCACCAGTGAAGGGATAGCACAAGAGACCCAGTACTTC. Protein sequence: CATSEGIAQETQYF.

The chain combines TRBV12-3 or TRBV12-4 with TRBJ2-1; D ambiguous. Trimming took 7 bases from V and 7 from J, leaving 14 bases between them. The CDR3 sequence is 13 residues long. CDR3 loop: CASTQRMLNEQFF. The CDR3 DNA reads as TGTGCCAGCACCCAAAGGATGTTAAATGAGCAGTTCTTC.

The J gene is TRBJ2-1, the V gene TRBV15, with 12 bases fitting TRBD2. The V and J ends lost 1 base and 9 bases, in that order; junction bases with no gene match: 1. Germline V gene lookup returns CDR1 LNHNV and CDR2 YYDKDF (reference sequence). This CDR3 is built from 14 residues. The CDR3 coding sequence is TGTGCCACCAGCAGAGCTAGCGGGAGGGCTGAGCAGTTCTTC. This sequence encodes CATSRASGRAEQFF.

Only a few counts were recorded for this clonotype. The gene calls are TRBV3-1 and TRBJ2-1, with D tentatively TRBD2 (6 bases). Germline loops: CDR1 LGHDT, CDR2 YNNKEL (reference sequence). V dropped 6 bases and J dropped 2 bases, with 11 bases sitting between them. CDR3 length equals 14 residues. Here the CDR3 reads CASSPSATYNEQFF. CDR3 coding DNA: TGTGCCAGCAGTCCTAGCGCAACCTACAATGAGCAGTTCTTC.

This sequence joins TRBV3-1 and TRBJ2-7; 14 bases map to TRBD2. The CDR3 contains 15 residues. V lost 9 bases, J lost 4 bases, and 8 bases stayed unmatched. CDR1 LGHDT and CDR2 YNNKEL come from the germline V gene (reference sequence). Written as DNA, the CDR3 is TGTGCCAGGATGGGACTAGCGGGAGTTAGGTACGAGCAGTACTTC. As protein: CARMGLAGVRYEQYF.

In its sample, this clonotype was seen a few times. J is TRBJ2-3 and V is TRBV5-1; D may match TRBD1 or TRBD2 (5 bases each). CDR1 and CDR2 (germline): SGHRS, YFSETQ. CDR3 size: 13 residues. Trimming took off 3 bases at V and 6 bases at J, with 11 bases between the two ends. CDR3 coding DNA: TGCGCCAGCAGCTCCGGGGCCTGGGATACGCAGTATTTT. Translation gives CASSSGAWDTQYF.

V usage is TRBV6-1 and J usage is TRBJ2-1, with D unclear. The V end was cut by 1 base, the J end by 1 base, with 8 bases between. This CDR3 region has 15 residues. Germline CDR1 reads MNHNS; CDR2 reads SASEGT. Here the CDR3 DNA reads TGTGCCAGCAGTGAAGAACCAGGTTCCTACAATGAGCAGTTCTTC. It translates to CASSEEPGSYNEQFF.

This clonotype appeared many times. The J gene is TRBJ2-3, the V gene TRBV6-2 or TRBV6-3, with 8 nucleotides matching TRBD1. The germline V gene has CDR1 MNHEY and CDR2 SVGEGT. Trimming cost V 1 base and J 4 bases; bases outside gene matches: 10. This CDR3 is built from 17 residues. This CDR3 is CASSYYRTGWGPDTQYF. In DNA, the CDR3 is TGTGCCAGCAGTTACTACCGGACAGGGTGGGGTCCAGATACGCAGTATTTT.

The gene calls are TRBV30 and TRBJ2-5; D might be TRBD2 (6 bases). Trimming took off 0 bases at V and 5 bases at J, with 13 bases between the two ends. CDR3 length equals 14 residues. Germline V gives CDR1 GTSNPN, CDR2 SVGIG (reference sequence). CDR3 DNA: TGTGCCTGGAGTGTAGGGACTCTCGGGGAGACCCAGTACTTC. Translated: CAWSVGTLGETQYF. Looking up the rest from reference TRBV30 and TRBJ2-5 gives the full variable domain: SQTIHQWPATLVQPVGSPLSLECTVEGTSNPNLYWYRQAAGRGLQLLFYSVGIGQISSEVPQNLSASRPQDRQFILSSKKLLLSDSGFYLCAWSVGTLGETQYFGPGTRLLVL.

In this sample, this clonotype turned up a few times. The chain recombines TRBV5-1 with TRBJ2-5; the D is unclear. The CDR3 has 16 residues. Trimming stripped 0 bases from V and 3 bases from J, with 15 bases between. Germline V CDR1 and CDR2: SGHRS, YFSETQ. The CDR3 protein is CASSLGSQWGKETQYF. The CDR3 bases are TGCGCCAGCAGCTTGGGGTCCCAATGGGGAAAAGAGACCCAGTACTTC.

This clonotype was found many times. The chain combines TRBV28 with TRBJ2-5; possibly TRBD2 for D (6 bases). Germline CDR1 and CDR2: MDHEN and SYDVKM. V lost 4 bases and J 5 bases, leaving 17 bases between the germline ends. The CDR3 is 15 residues long. CDR3 DNA: TGTGCCAGCAGTTCGGGGCAGGGAGGAAGGGAGACCCAGTACTTC. Its protein product is CASSSGQGGRETQYF. Full variable domain (outside the CDR3, taken from reference TRBV28 and TRBJ2-5): DVKVTQSSRYLVKRTGEKVFLECVQDMDHENMFWYRQDPGLGLRLIYFSYDVKMKEKGDIPEGYSVSREKKERFSLILESASTNQTSMYLCASSSGQGGRETQYFGPGTRLLVL.

The V gene is TRBV6-2 or TRBV6-3, the J gene TRBJ1-2; no reliable D call. In germline, CDR1 is MNHEY, CDR2 SVGEGT. Trimming shortened V by 5 bases and J by 4 bases, and 14 bases separated the two germline ends. The CDR3 spans 14 residues. The CDR3 spells CASSPPGGTYGYTF. The CDR3 DNA reads TGTGCCAGCAGTCCTCCAGGAGGAACCTATGGCTACACCTTC.

The chain uses TRBV9 and TRBJ2-4; TRBD2 is a possible D gene (6 bases). The CDR3 has 15 amino acids. CDR1 and CDR2 from the germline V gene are SGDLS and YYNGEE. V lost 4 bases and J lost 9, with 20 bases in between. Here the CDR3 reads CASSPTGTAPGIQYF. The CDR3 region has the DNA TGTGCCAGCAGCCCAACCGGGACTGCCCCAGGCATTCAGTACTTC.